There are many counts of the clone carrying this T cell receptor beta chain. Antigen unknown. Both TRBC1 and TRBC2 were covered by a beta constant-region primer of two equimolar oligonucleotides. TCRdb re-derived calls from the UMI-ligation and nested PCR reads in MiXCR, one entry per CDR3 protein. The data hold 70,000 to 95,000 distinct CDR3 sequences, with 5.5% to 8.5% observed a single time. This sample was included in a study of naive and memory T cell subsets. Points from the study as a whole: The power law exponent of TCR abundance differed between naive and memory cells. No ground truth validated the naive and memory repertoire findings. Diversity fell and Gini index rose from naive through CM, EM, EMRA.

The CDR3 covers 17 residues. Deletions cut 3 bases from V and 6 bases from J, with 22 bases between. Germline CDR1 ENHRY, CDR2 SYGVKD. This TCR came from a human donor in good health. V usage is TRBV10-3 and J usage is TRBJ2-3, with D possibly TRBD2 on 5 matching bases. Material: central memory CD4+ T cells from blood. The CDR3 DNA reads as TGTGCCATCAGTGACGGGCGTCGGCTTCGGGAAGGCGATACGCAGTATTTT. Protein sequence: CAISDGRRLREGDTQYF.